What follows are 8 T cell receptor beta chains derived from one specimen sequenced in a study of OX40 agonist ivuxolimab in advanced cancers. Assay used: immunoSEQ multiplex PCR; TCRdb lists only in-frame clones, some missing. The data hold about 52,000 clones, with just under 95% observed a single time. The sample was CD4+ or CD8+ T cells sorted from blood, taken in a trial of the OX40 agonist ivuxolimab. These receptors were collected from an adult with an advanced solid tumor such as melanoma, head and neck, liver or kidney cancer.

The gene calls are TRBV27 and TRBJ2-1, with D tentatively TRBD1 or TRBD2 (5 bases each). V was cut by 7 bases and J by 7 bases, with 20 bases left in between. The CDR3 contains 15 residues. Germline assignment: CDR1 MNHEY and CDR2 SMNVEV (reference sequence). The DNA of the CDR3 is TGTGCCAGCACACTAAGTTTTTGGGGGATGAATGAGCAGTTCTTC. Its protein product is CASTLSFWGMNEQFF.

CDR3 coding DNA: TGTGCCACCAGACAGGTGGCAGATACGCAGTATTTT. This sequence encodes CATRQVADTQYF. The chain employs TRBV13 and TRBJ2-3; D possibly corresponds to TRBD1 (6 bases). The V and J ends lost 10 bases and 4 bases respectively, with 12 bases between them. In germline, CDR1 is PRHDT, CDR2 FYEKMQ (reference sequence). The CDR3 extends over 12 amino acids.

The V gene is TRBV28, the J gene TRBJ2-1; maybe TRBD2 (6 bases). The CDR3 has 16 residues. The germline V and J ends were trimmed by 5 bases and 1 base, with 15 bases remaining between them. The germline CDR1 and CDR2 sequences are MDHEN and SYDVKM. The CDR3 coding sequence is TGTGCCAGCAGTCGGGCCCCGGGGGAATCCTACAATGAGCAGTTCTTC. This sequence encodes CASSRAPGESYNEQFF. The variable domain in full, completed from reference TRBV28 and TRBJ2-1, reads DVKVTQSSRYLVKRTGEKVFLECVQDMDHENMFWYRQDPGLGLRLIYFSYDVKMKEKGDIPEGYSVSREKKERFSLILESASTNQTSMYLCASSRAPGESYNEQFFGPGTRLTVL.

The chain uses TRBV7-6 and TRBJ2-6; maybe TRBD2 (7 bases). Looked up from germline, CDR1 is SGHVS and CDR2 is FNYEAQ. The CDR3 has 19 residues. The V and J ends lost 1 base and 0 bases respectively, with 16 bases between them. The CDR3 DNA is TGTGCCAGCAGCTTAGAGGGGGGGGCCTCCTCCTCTGGGGCCAACGTCCTGACTTTC. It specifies CASSLEGGASSSGANVLTF.

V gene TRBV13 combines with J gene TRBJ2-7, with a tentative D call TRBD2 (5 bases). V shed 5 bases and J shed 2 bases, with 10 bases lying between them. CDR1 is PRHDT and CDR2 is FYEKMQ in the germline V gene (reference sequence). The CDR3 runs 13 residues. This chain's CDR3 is CASSAGLTYEQYF. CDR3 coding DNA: TGTGCCAGCAGCGCCGGACTCACCTACGAGCAGTACTTC.

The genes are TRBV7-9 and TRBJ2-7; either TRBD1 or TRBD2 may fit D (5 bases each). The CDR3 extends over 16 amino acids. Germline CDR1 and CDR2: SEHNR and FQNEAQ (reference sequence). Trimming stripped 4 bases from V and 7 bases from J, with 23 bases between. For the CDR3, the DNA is TGTGCCAGCAGCTCCACCTGGGACGCAACTGCGACGGAGCAGTACTTC. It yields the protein CASSSTWDATATEQYF.

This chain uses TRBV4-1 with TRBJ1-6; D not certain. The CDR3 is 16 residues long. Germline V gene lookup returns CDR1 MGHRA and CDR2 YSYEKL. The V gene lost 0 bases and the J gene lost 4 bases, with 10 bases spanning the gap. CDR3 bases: TGCGCCAGCAGCCAAGATGGTCAGCGTTATAATTCACCCCTCCACTTT. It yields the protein CASSQDGQRYNSPLHF.

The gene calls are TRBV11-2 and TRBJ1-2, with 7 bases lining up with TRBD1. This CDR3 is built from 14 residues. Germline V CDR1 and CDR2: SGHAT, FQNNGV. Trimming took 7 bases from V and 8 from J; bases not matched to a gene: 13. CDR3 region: CASTPGTEILGYTF. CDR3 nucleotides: TGTGCCAGCACCCCCGGGACAGAGATTCTGGGCTACACCTTC. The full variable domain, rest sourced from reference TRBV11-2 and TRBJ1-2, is EAGVAQSPRYKIIEKRQSVAFWCNPISGHATLYWYQQILGQGPKLLIQFQNNGVVDDSQLPKDRFSAERLKGVDSTLKIQPAKLEDSAVYLCASTPGTEILGYTFGSGTRLTVV.